The rows below give T cell receptor beta chains drawn from one sample of a study of low-dose radiotherapy and immunotherapy resistance in tumors. Each CDR3 protein gets one entry after TCRdb re-called the reads with MiXCR. The data contain more than 70,000 distinct CDR3 sequences, roughly 20% of them singletons. Source: PBMCs, taken after low-dose radiotherapy plus immunotherapy. The receptor set was obtained from a female donor with ovarian cancer. Each CDR3 is given with its conserved first and last residue. D genes are given only for firm matches. Part of the rows lack a size; the others show once, few, many or a class for expanded clones.

abundance: many
v_gene: TRBV11-3
j_gene: TRBJ2-7
d_gene: TRBD2
CDR3aa: CASSLAWTGGRTYEQYF
CDR3nt: TGTGCCAGCAGCCTTGCTTGGACGGGAGGGAGGACCTACGAGCAGTACTTC

abundance: many
v_gene: TRBV6-2/TRBV6-3
j_gene: TRBJ2-7
d_gene: -
CDR3aa: CASSYGRNYEQYF
CDR3nt: TGTGCCAGCAGTTACGGCAGGAACTACGAGCAGTACTTC

abundance: many
v_gene: TRBV28
j_gene: TRBJ1-4
d_gene: TRBD1
CDR3aa: CVSRQGGAGEKLFF
CDR3nt: TGTGTCAGCAGACAGGGGGGCGCTGGAGAAAAACTGTTTTTT

abundance: many
v_gene: TRBV6-6
j_gene: TRBJ2-7
d_gene: TRBD2
CDR3aa: CASSYPRASGRGYEQYF
CDR3nt: TGTGCCAGCAGTTACCCCAGGGCTAGCGGGAGGGGGTACGAGCAGTACTTC

abundance: -
v_gene: TRBV19
j_gene: TRBJ2-6
d_gene: -
CDR3aa: CASSHFFLSGANVLTF
CDR3nt: TGTGCCAGTAGTCACTTCTTTCTCTCTGGGGCCAACGTCCTGACTTTC

abundance: many
v_gene: TRBV5-1
j_gene: TRBJ1-1
d_gene: TRBD1
CDR3aa: CASSPSGTGATEAFF
CDR3nt: TGCGCCAGCAGCCCATCCGGGACAGGGGCAACTGAAGCTTTCTTT

abundance: many
v_gene: TRBV13
j_gene: TRBJ1-1
d_gene: -
CDR3aa: CASSLGGRGPGPEAFF
CDR3nt: TGTGCCAGCAGCTTAGGCGGTAGAGGACCGGGCCCTGAAGCTTTCTTT

abundance: many
v_gene: TRBV25-1
j_gene: TRBJ1-5
d_gene: -
CDR3aa: CASSEGLRRGKVCNQPQHF
CDR3nt: TGTGCCAGCAGTGAAGGGCTTCGCAGGGGTAAAGTCTGCAATCAGCCCCAGCATTTT

abundance: many
v_gene: TRBV14
j_gene: TRBJ2-1
d_gene: -
CDR3aa: CASKNRGSPYNEQFF
CDR3nt: TGTGCCAGCAAAAATCGAGGTTCCCCCTACAATGAGCAGTTCTTC

abundance: many
v_gene: TRBV18
j_gene: TRBJ1-1
d_gene: -
CDR3aa: CASSRDQTNTEAFF
CDR3nt: TGTGCCAGCTCACGAGACCAGACGAACACTGAAGCTTTCTTT

abundance: many
v_gene: TRBV20-1
j_gene: TRBJ2-1
d_gene: TRBD2
CDR3aa: CSARDFLAGGLNEQFF
CDR3nt: TGCAGTGCTAGAGATTTCCTAGCGGGGGGCCTCAATGAGCAGTTCTTC

abundance: -
v_gene: TRBV4-3
j_gene: TRBJ2-3
d_gene: -
CDR3aa: CASSEEGPDTQYF
CDR3nt: TGCGCCAGCAGCGAGGAGGGCCCGGATACGCAGTATTTT

abundance: -
v_gene: TRBV28
j_gene: TRBJ1-5
d_gene: -
CDR3aa: CASSKGGAVQPLHF
CDR3nt: TGTGCCAGCAGTAAAGGGGGGGCGGTTCAGCCCCTGCATTTT

abundance: -
v_gene: TRBV11-2
j_gene: TRBJ2-1
d_gene: -
CDR3aa: CASSSPRLNNEQFF
CDR3nt: TGTGCCAGCAGCTCCCCCCGCCTCAACAATGAGCAGTTCTTC

abundance: many
v_gene: TRBV6-2/TRBV6-3
j_gene: TRBJ1-1
d_gene: TRBD1
CDR3aa: CASSSWTGGEAFF
CDR3nt: TGTGCCAGCAGTTCCTGGACAGGGGGCGAAGCTTTCTTT

abundance: many
v_gene: TRBV5-4
j_gene: TRBJ2-1
d_gene: TRBD2
CDR3aa: CASSAGGGVQIHEQFF
CDR3nt: TGTGCCAGCAGCGCCGGGGGGGGAGTCCAAATCCATGAGCAGTTCTTC

abundance: -
v_gene: TRBV20-1
j_gene: TRBJ1-1
d_gene: TRBD1
CDR3aa: CSARTPGTGNEAFF
CDR3nt: TGCAGTGCTAGAACCCCCGGGACAGGGAATGAAGCTTTCTTT

abundance: many
v_gene: TRBV28
j_gene: TRBJ2-5
d_gene: -
CDR3aa: CASSTPRGGETQYF
CDR3nt: TGTGCCAGCAGCACGCCCAGGGGAGGGGAGACCCAGTACTTC

abundance: many
v_gene: TRBV6-2/TRBV6-3
j_gene: TRBJ2-2
d_gene: -
CDR3aa: CASSYGLDTGELFF
CDR3nt: TGTGCCAGCAGTTATGGGCTAGATACCGGGGAGCTGTTTTTT

abundance: -
v_gene: TRBV5-1
j_gene: TRBJ2-1
d_gene: -
CDR3aa: CASSLLLLVGGGEQFF
CDR3nt: TGCGCCAGCAGCTTATTATTACTAGTCGGGGGCGGTGAGCAGTTCTTC

abundance: many
v_gene: TRBV6-2/TRBV6-3
j_gene: TRBJ1-2
d_gene: -
CDR3aa: CASSYPDSHLYTF
CDR3nt: TGTGCCAGCAGTTATCCGGACAGCCACCTTTACACCTTC

abundance: -
v_gene: TRBV18
j_gene: TRBJ2-3
d_gene: -
CDR3aa: CASSRPPHTDTQYF
CDR3nt: TGTGCCAGCTCACGACCGCCCCACACAGATACGCAGTATTTT

abundance: -
v_gene: TRBV6-2/TRBV6-3
j_gene: TRBJ2-7
d_gene: TRBD1
CDR3aa: CASRDGTGGTYEQYF
CDR3nt: TGTGCCAGCAGAGACGGGACAGGGGGAACCTACGAGCAGTACTTC

abundance: many
v_gene: TRBV6-2/TRBV6-3
j_gene: TRBJ1-1
d_gene: TRBD1
CDR3aa: CASTRQGNTEAFF
CDR3nt: TGTGCCAGCACCCGACAGGGTAACACTGAAGCTTTCTTT

abundance: many
v_gene: TRBV7-9
j_gene: TRBJ2-6
d_gene: -
CDR3aa: CASSLRTGRGANVLTF
CDR3nt: TGTGCCAGCAGCTTACGAACCGGGCGTGGGGCCAACGTCCTGACTTTC

abundance: many
v_gene: TRBV6-2/TRBV6-3
j_gene: TRBJ2-1
d_gene: -
CDR3aa: CASSYSNGENEQFF
CDR3nt: TGTGCCAGCAGTTACTCTAACGGGGAAAATGAGCAGTTCTTC

abundance: many
v_gene: TRBV7-2
j_gene: TRBJ2-5
d_gene: -
CDR3aa: CASSLTNVQETQYF
CDR3nt: TGTGCCAGCAGCTTAACCAACGTACAAGAGACCCAGTACTTC

abundance: many
v_gene: TRBV11-2
j_gene: TRBJ2-6
d_gene: -
CDR3aa: CASSLDIYDPGANVLTF
CDR3nt: TGTGCCAGCAGCTTAGATATCTACGACCCAGGGGCCAACGTCCTGACTTTC

abundance: -
v_gene: TRBV7-2
j_gene: TRBJ2-1
d_gene: -
CDR3aa: CASSFLDNEQFF
CDR3nt: TGTGCCAGCAGCTTCCTGGACAATGAGCAGTTCTTC

abundance: once
v_gene: TRBV28
j_gene: TRBJ1-4
d_gene: -
CDR3aa: CASRGDSGEKLFF
CDR3nt: TGTGCCAGCAGAGGCGACAGTGGTGAAAAACTGTTTTTT

abundance: -
v_gene: TRBV30
j_gene: TRBJ1-4
d_gene: -
CDR3aa: CAWSVGGGTEKLLF
CDR3nt: -